This note documents a single T cell receptor beta chain sequence. Clones were read by immunoSEQ multiplex PCR, and TCRdb kept only the in-frame ones, dropping some. The profile shows tens of thousands of clones, 81% of them singletons. The sample's time point: pretreatment peripheral blood. The data were obtained in a study of PD-L1 blockade in urothelial cancer. J lost 0 bases, V lost 3 bases, and 7 bases had no gene match. From germline, CDR1 is SEHNR and CDR2 FQNEAQ (reference sequence). CDR3 length: 16 residues. The TCR sequence derives from a man between 70 and 80 years old with urothelial cancer. The sample here was PBMCs, taken around atezolizumab (anti-PD-L1) treatment. V usage is TRBV7-9 and J usage is TRBJ2-5; TRBD2 agrees at 7 bases. CDR3 sequence reads: CASSLVGGVDQETQYF. The DNA of the CDR3 is TGTGCCAGCAGCTTGGTGGGGGGGGTGGACCAAGAGACCCAGTACTTC.